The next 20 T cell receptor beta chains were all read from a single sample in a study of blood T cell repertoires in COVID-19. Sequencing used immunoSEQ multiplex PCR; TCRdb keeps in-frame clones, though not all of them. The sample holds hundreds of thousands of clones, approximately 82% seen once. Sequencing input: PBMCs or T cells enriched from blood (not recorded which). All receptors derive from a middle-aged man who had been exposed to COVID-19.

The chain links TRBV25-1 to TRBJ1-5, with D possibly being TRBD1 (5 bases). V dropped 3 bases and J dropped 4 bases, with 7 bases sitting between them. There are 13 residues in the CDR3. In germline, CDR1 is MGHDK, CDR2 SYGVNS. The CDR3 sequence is CASSDRDNQPQHF. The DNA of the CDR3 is TGTGCCAGCAGTGACAGGGATAATCAGCCCCAGCATTTT. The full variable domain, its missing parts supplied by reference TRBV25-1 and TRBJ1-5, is EADIYQTPRYLVIGTGKKITLECSQTMGHDKMYWYQQDPGMELHLIHYSYGVNSTEKGDLSSESTVSRIRTEHFPLTLESARPSHTSQYLCASSDRDNQPQHFGDGTRLSIL.

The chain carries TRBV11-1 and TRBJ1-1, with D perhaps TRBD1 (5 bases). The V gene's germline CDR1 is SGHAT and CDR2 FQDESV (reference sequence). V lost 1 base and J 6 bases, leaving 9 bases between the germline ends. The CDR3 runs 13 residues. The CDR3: CASSLGQTAEAFF. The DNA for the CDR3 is TGTGCCAGCAGCTTAGGACAGACCGCTGAAGCTTTCTTT.

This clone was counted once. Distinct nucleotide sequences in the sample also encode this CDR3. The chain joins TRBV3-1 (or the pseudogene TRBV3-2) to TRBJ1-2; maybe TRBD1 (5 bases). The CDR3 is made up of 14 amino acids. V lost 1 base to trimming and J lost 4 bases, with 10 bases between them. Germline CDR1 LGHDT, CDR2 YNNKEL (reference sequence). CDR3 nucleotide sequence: TGTGCCAGCAGCCAAGGTAGGGGCGGCTATGGCTACACCTTC. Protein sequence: CASSQGRGGYGYTF.

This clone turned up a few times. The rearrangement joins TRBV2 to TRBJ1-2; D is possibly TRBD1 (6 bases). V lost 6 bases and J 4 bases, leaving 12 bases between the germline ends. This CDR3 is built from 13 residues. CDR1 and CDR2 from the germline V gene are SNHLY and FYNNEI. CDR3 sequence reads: CASRQGLGYGYTF. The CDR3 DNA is TGTGCCAGCAGGCAGGGGTTAGGCTATGGCTACACCTTC.

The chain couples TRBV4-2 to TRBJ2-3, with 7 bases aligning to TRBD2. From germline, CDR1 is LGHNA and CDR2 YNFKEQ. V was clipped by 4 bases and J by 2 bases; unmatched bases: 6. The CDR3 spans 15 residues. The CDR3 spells CASSRAGLSTDTQYF. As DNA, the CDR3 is TGTGCCAGCAGCCGAGCGGGATTATCCACAGATACGCAGTATTTT.

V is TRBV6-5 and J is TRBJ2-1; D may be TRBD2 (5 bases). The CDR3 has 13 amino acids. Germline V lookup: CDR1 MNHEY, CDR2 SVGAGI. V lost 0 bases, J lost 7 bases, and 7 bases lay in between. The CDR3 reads CASSYSTGNEQFF. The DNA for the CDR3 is TGTGCCAGCAGTTACTCAACGGGGAATGAGCAGTTCTTC.

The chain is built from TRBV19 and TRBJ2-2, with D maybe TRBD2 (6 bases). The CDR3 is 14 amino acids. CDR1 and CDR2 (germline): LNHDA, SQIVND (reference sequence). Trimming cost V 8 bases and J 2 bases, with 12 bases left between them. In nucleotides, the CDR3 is TGTGCCAGTTGCGGGGTCCTCAACACCGGGGAGCTGTTTTTT. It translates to CASCGVLNTGELFF.

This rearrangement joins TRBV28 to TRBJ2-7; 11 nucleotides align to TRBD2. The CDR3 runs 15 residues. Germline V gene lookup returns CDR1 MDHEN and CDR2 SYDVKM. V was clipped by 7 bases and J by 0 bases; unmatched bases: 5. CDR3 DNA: TGTGCCAGCAACCTTAGCGGGAGGGCCTCCTACGAGCAGTACTTC. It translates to CASNLSGRASYEQYF.

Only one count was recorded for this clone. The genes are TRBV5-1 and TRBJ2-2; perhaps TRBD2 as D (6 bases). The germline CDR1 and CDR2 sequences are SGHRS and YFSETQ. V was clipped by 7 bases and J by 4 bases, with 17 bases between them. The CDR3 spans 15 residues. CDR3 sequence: CASGGKDGITGELFF. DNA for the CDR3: TGCGCCAGCGGGGGGAAGGACGGAATCACCGGGGAGCTGTTTTTT. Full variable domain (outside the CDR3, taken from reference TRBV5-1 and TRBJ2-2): KAGVTQTPRYLIKTRGQQVTLSCSPISGHRSVSWYQQTPGQGLQFLFEYFSETQRNKGNFPGRFSGRQFSNSRSEMNVSTLELGDSALYLCASGGKDGITGELFFGEGSRLTVL.

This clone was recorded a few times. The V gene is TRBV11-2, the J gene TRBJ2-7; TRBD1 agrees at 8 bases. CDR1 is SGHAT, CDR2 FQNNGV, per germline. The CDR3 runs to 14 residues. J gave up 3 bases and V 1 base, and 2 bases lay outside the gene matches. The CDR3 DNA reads TGTGCCAGCAGCTTAGGACAGGGGTTCTACGAGCAGTACTTC. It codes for CASSLGQGFYEQYF.

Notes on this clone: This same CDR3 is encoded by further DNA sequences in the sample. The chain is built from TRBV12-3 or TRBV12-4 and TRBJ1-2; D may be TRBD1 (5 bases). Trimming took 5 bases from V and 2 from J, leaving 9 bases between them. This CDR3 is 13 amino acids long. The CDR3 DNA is TGTGCCAGCAGTCCGACAGCAAACTATGGCTACACCTTC. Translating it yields CASSPTANYGYTF.

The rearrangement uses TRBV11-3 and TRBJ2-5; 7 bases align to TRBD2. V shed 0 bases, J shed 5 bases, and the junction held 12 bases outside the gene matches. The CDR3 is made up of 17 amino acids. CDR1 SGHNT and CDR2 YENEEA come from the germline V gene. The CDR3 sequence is CASSLEFFTRGGETQYF. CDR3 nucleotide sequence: TGTGCCAGCAGCTTAGAGTTTTTCACTAGGGGAGGGGAGACCCAGTACTTC.

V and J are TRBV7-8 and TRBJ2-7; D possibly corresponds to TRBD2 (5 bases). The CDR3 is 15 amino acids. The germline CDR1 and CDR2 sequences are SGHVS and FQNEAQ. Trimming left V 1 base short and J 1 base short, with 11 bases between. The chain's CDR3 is CASSLDSAGSYEQYF. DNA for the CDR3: TGTGCCAGCAGCTTAGACTCGGCGGGTTCCTACGAGCAGTACTTC.

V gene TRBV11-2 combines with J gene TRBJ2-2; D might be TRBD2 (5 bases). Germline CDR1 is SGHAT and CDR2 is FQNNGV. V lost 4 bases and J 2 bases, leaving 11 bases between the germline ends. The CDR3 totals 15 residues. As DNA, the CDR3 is TGTGCCAGCAGCTCCGTTACTAGAAACACCGGGGAGCTGTTTTTT. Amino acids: CASSSVTRNTGELFF.

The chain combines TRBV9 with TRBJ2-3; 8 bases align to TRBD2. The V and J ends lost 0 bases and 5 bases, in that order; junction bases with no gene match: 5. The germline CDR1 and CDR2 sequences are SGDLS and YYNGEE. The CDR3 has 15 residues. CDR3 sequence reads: CASSVGAGVQDTQYF. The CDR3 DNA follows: TGTGCCAGCAGCGTAGGAGCGGGAGTACAAGATACGCAGTATTTT.

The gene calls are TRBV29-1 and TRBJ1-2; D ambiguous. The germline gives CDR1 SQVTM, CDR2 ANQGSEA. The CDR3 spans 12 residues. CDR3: CNVSIEAHGYTF. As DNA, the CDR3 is TGCAACGTATCGATTGAGGCACATGGCTACACCTTC.

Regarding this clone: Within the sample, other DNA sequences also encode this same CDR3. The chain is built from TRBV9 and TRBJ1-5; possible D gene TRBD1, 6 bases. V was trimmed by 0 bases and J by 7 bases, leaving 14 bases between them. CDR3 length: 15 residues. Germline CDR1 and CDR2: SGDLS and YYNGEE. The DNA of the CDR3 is TGTGCCAGCAGCGTAGGGGGGGGCCCGGGACAGCCCCAGCATTTT. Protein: CASSVGGGPGQPQHF.

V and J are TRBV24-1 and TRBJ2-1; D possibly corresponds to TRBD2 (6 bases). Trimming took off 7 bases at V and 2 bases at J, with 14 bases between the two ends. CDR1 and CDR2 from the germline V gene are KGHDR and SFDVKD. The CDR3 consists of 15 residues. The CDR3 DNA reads TGTGCCACCAGCAATGGGGGGTCCCCCTACAATGAGCAGTTCTTC. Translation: CATSNGGSPYNEQFF.

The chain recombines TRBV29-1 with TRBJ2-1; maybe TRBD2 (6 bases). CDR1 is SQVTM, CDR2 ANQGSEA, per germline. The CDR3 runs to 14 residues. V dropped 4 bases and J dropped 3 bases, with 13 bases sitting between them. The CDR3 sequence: CSVAPGEFYNEQFF. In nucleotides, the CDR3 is TGCAGCGTTGCCCCGGGAGAGTTCTACAATGAGCAGTTCTTC.

The DNA for the CDR3 is TGTGCCAGCAGCTTGGGGTCGACGGGAGGGAGGGAGACCCAGTACTTC. Its translation is CASSLGSTGGRETQYF. The chain combines TRBV5-8 with TRBJ2-5; 8 bases match TRBD2. The germline CDR1 and CDR2 sequences are SGHTS and YDEGEE. Trimming at V came to 0 bases and at J to 5 bases, leaving 9 bases not matched to a gene. The CDR3 length is 16 residues.